This T cell receptor (beta chain) was captured by sequencing in a study of blood T cell repertoires in COVID-19. Study at large: Italy, Spain and the United States were the sources of the convalescent and acute COVID-19 samples. In each case, the material was cDNA or gDNA derived from T cells, B-cell-depleted T cells, or PBMCs.

Authors' methods: Reference gene primer amplification gave estimated nucleated cell counts. Assay: immunoSEQ multiplex PCR; the TCRdb copy retains only in-frame clones and omits some. The D gene and trimming were derived from the DNA, and the V and J assignments and clone size from that table. The data contain about 170,000 clones, over 85% of them seen just once; the ten biggest clones take up roughly 4.5%. This clone came up once. Germline V gene lookup returns CDR1 SNHLY and CDR2 FYNNEI. The V and J ends lost 8 bases and 5 bases respectively, with 5 bases between them. The CDR3 length is 10 residues.

This clonotype was obtained from a woman aged 45-65 years with acute or convalescent COVID-19. This chain links TRBV2 with TRBJ2-3, with D unresolved. Material: peripheral blood. The DNA for the CDR3 is TGTGCCAGCCTGAGAGATACGCAGTATTTT. Translation: CASLRDTQYF.